A selection of T cell receptor beta chains follows, all from one sample in a study of post-analysis software for immune sequencing data. A single record per CDR3 protein comes from TCRdb applying MiXCR to the PCR reads. The table has roughly 570,000 distinct CDR3 sequences, roughly 34% seen once. Material for sequencing was blood. Receptors were obtained from a girl under 18 with multiple sclerosis. Each CDR3 is given with its conserved first and last residue. The D gene is left open where the match is weak. Size tells how often a clone was seen (once, few, many) or the class of an expanded clone, and some rows leave it out.

v_call	d_call	clone_size	j_call	cdr3_nt	cdr3_aa
TRBV6-5	TRBD1	NA	TRBJ1-4	TGTGCCAGCAGTCAGACAGGACAGGGGTTTGGTGAAAAACTGTTTTTT	CASSQTGQGFGEKLFF
TRBV6-5	NA	NA	TRBJ1-2	TGTGCCAGCAGTTATGGCCCTGCTAACTATGGCTACACCTTC	CASSYGPANYGYTF
TRBV3-1	NA	NA	TRBJ1-4	TGTGCCAGCAGTCCTACAGAGGCGGAAAAACTGTTTTTT	CASSPTEAEKLFF
TRBV28	NA	NA	TRBJ1-2	TGTGCCAGCAGTTCAGCGGGCACCAACTATGGCTACACCTTC	CASSSAGTNYGYTF
TRBV7-3	TRBD1	NA	TRBJ2-6	TGTGCCAACAGCTTACGCCCACGGGACAGGGTTCATGATATTCTCTCTGGGGCCAACGTCCTGACTTTC	CANSLRPRDRVHDILSGANVLTF
TRBV15	NA	NA	TRBJ2-6	TGTGCCACCAGCAGACATACAGGGCTGGGGGCCAACGTCCTGACTTTC	CATSRHTGLGANVLTF
TRBV11-2	NA	NA	TRBJ2-7	TGTGCCAGCAGCTTAGCACTAGGTCGATCGGGCGAGCAGTACTTC	CASSLALGRSGEQYF
TRBV24-1	NA	NA	TRBJ2-3	TGTGCCACCAGTGATGACGACAGCCAAGATACGCAGTATTTT	CATSDDDSQDTQYF
TRBV20-1	NA	few	TRBJ2-5	TGCAGTGCTAGGAAGGTGGGGACCCAGTACTTC	CSARKVGTQYF
TRBV2	NA	NA	TRBJ2-1	TGTGCCAGCAGTAACCGGGACAATGAGCAGTTCTTC	CASSNRDNEQFF
TRBV5-1	NA	NA	TRBJ1-1	TGCGCCAGCAGCTTGGACCCGGGGGTGGAAACTGAAGCTTTCTTT	CASSLDPGVETEAFF
TRBV7-9	NA	few	TRBJ2-7	TGTGCCAGCAGCTTAGGTCTCGTTGAGGCCAGGGACGAGCAGTACTTC	CASSLGLVEARDEQYF
TRBV6-1	NA	NA	TRBJ2-5	TGTGCCACCTCCTGGGAGACCCAGTACTTC	CATSWETQYF
TRBV5-1	NA	few	TRBJ2-5	TGCGCCAGCTATACAGGGCCTGAGGCTCAAGAGACCCAGTACTTC	CASYTGPEAQETQYF
TRBV9	NA	NA	TRBJ2-1	TGTGCCAGCAGCGTTGGAGAGACCCAGTTCTTC	CASSVGETQFF
TRBV5-1	NA	many	TRBJ1-2	TGCGCCAGCAGCCCGGAGGGGATCAACTATGGCTACACCTTC	CASSPEGINYGYTF
TRBV5-1	TRBD2	NA	TRBJ2-1	TGCGCCAGCAGCCTCGGGACTAGCGGGGTTATAAGCTCCTACAATGAGCAGTTCTTC	CASSLGTSGVISSYNEQFF
TRBV5-6	TRBD1	few	TRBJ2-3	TGTGCCAGCAGCTTGGGGGGACAGGGAGTGACAGATACGCAGTATTTT	CASSLGGQGVTDTQYF
TRBV4-1	TRBD2	large	TRBJ2-7	TGCGCCAGCAGCCAAGTCGGTAGGGTCGGGGGGTCCTACGAGCAGTACTTC	CASSQVGRVGGSYEQYF
TRBV7-2	TRBD2	NA	TRBJ2-3	TGTGCCAGCAGCGGGCAAGGGACTAGCTCAGATACGCAGTATTTT	CASSGQGTSSDTQYF
TRBV5-4	TRBD2	NA	TRBJ2-7	TGTGCCAGCAGTCCTGAGGCGGGGGGGTCCTACAATGAGCAGTACTTC	CASSPEAGGSYNEQYF
TRBV20-1	TRBD2	few	TRBJ2-1	TGCAGTGCTAGAGATAGGGAGCCTAGCGGGGGGATTTACAATGAGCAGTTCTTC	CSARDREPSGGIYNEQFF
TRBV3-1	NA	NA	TRBJ1-6	TGTGCCAGCAGGCTAGACAGGAGCTCCTATAATTCACCCCTCCACTTT	CASRLDRSSYNSPLHF
TRBV7-8	NA	few	TRBJ1-5	TGTGCCAGCAGAGTCGGGCAGGGAAGCAATCAGCCCCAGCATTTT	CASRVGQGSNQPQHF
TRBV5-1	TRBD2	few	TRBJ2-5	TGCGCCAGCAGCTCGCCGACTAGCGGCTCGGGAGAGACCCAGTACTTC	CASSSPTSGSGETQYF
TRBV5-1	NA	NA	TRBJ1-1	TGCGCCAGCAGCTTCCGGGAGACGAACACTGAAGCTTTCTTT	CASSFRETNTEAFF
TRBV5-1	NA	NA	TRBJ2-3	TGCGCCAGCAGCCCCGCGGGCGCCACAGATACGCAGTATTTT	CASSPAGATDTQYF
TRBV21-1	NA	NA	TRBJ2-1	TGTGCCAGCAGCAAAAAGAATGGACAGGCCCTCCACAATGAGCAGTTCTTC	CASSKKNGQALHNEQFF
TRBV5-1	NA	NA	TRBJ1-2	TGCGCCAGCAGCTTGGCCCGGGACATCTTTGATGGCTACACCTTC	CASSLARDIFDGYTF
TRBV7-9	NA	few	TRBJ1-1	TGTGCCAGCAGCTTAGGTCCAGGGTCGTACACTGAAGCTTTCTTT	CASSLGPGSYTEAFF
TRBV7-8	TRBD1	few	TRBJ2-1	TGTGCCAGCAGCTTAACCGGCAGGGGGCGGATCCGCTCCTACAATGAGCAGTTCTTC	CASSLTGRGRIRSYNEQFF
TRBV12-5	NA	few	TRBJ2-3	TGTGCTAGTGGCACCGGCGACAGCACAGATACGCAGTATTTT	CASGTGDSTDTQYF
TRBV2	NA	NA	TRBJ1-2	TGTGCCAGCAGTGTGCCGGCAGGGCGGGCTGGCTACACCTTC	CASSVPAGRAGYTF
TRBV6-2/TRBV6-3	TRBD2	NA	TRBJ2-1	TGTGCCAGCAGTTACTCCCGGACTAGCGGGGCCCCGAATGAGCAGTTCTTC	CASSYSRTSGAPNEQFF
TRBV10-3	NA	NA	TRBJ1-1	TGTGCCACCACCCGTCCTGGGAACACTGAAGCTTTCTTT	CATTRPGNTEAFF
TRBV12-3/TRBV12-4	NA	NA	TRBJ2-1	TGTGCCAGCAGTTTCGTAGGGTTGAGGCAAGAGACCCAGTTCTTC	CASSFVGLRQETQFF
TRBV11-2	NA	NA	TRBJ1-2	TGTGCCTGCAGCTACTCAGGGGACTATGGCTACACCTTC	CACSYSGDYGYTF
TRBV25-1	TRBD1	NA	TRBJ2-4	TGTGCCAGCAGCTTTGACAGGGGCATGGGCAAAAACATTCAGTACTTC	CASSFDRGMGKNIQYF
TRBV3-1	NA	NA	TRBJ1-6	TGTGCCAGCAGCCATCACGGAGTTGCTTATAATTCACCCCTCCACTTT	CASSHHGVAYNSPLHF
TRBV29-1	NA	few	TRBJ1-1	TGCAGCGGGATGAACACTGAAGCTTTCTTT	CSGMNTEAFF
TRBV27	TRBD2	once	TRBJ2-7	TGTGCCAGCAGTTTAGCGGGAGTTTTTGACGAGCAGTACTTC	CASSLAGVFDEQYF
TRBV6-1	NA	NA	TRBJ2-7	TGTGCCAGCAGTGCACGCTACGAGCAGTACTTC	CASSARYEQYF
TRBV29-1	TRBD2	NA	TRBJ2-3	TGCAGCGTCGGTGGTCGGGGGGGCCATGTTAGCACAGATACGCAGTATTTT	CSVGGRGGHVSTDTQYF
TRBV7-9	NA	NA	TRBJ1-5	TGTGCCAGCAGCTTAGACCGCGATCGCAATCAGCCCCAGCATTTT	CASSLDRDRNQPQHF
TRBV7-8	NA	NA	TRBJ1-2	TGTGCCAGCAGCCCATTACGCTCGCATCTTACAGCCGCCTATGGCTACACCTTC	CASSPLRSHLTAAYGYTF
TRBV9	NA	NA	TRBJ2-1	TGTGCCAGCAGCGGGGGGAACTCCTACAATGAGCAGTTCTTC	CASSGGNSYNEQFF
TRBV29-1	TRBD1	NA	TRBJ2-5	TGCAGCGCCGAAACAGGGGAGAGGGAGACCCAGTACTTC	CSAETGERETQYF
TRBV5-1	NA	NA	TRBJ2-3	TGCGCCAGCAGCCCCGGCGGCAGGGGCACAGATACGCAGTATTTT	CASSPGGRGTDTQYF
TRBV20-1	TRBD2	NA	TRBJ2-3	TGCAGTGCTGGCCTTAGCGGGTTGTTCACAGATACGCAGTATTTT	CSAGLSGLFTDTQYF
TRBV6-1	NA	NA	TRBJ2-7	TGTGCCAGCAGTGAAATGGGGGCTAGCGTGGTCGATGAGCAGTACTTC	CASSEMGASVVDEQYF
TRBV11-2	NA	NA	TRBJ2-1	TGTGCCGGCAGCTTCTCTCGGACTCTTTCCTACAATGAGCAGTTCTTC	CAGSFSRTLSYNEQFF
TRBV6-5	NA	NA	TRBJ1-2	TGTGCCAGCAGTTACACTGTCCTGTCGGTGGATGGCTACACCTTC	CASSYTVLSVDGYTF
TRBV18	NA	NA	TRBJ2-3	TGTGCCAGCTCACCCGCGGTGAGAGATACGCAGTATTTT	CASSPAVRDTQYF
TRBV5-1	NA	NA	TRBJ1-2	TGCGCCAGTACCACGGAGGGAGTAGATGGCTACACCTTC	CASTTEGVDGYTF
TRBV20-1	NA	few	TRBJ2-1	TGCAGTGCACCCGGGAGGGGGCACAAAAATGAGCAGTTCTTC	CSAPGRGHKNEQFF
TRBV28	TRBD1	NA	TRBJ2-7	TGTGCCAGCAGAAAAGGGGGCCGCTCCTACGAGCAGTACTTC	CASRKGGRSYEQYF
TRBV14	NA	NA	TRBJ2-3	TGTGCCAGCAGCCATGGGTACTATACGCAGTATTTT	CASSHGYYTQYF
TRBV19	NA	NA	TRBJ2-1	TGTGCCAGTAGTATAACTCCCCAGGGGTGGAATGAGCAGTTCTTC	CASSITPQGWNEQFF
TRBV28	NA	NA	TRBJ1-2	TGTGCCAGCCTCCGGACGCGAAACTACTATGGCTACACCTTC	CASLRTRNYYGYTF